This TCR beta chain is from a study of neurological immune-mediated disorders. Overall study findings and caveats: The level of TCR clonal expansion was highest in patients with HTLV-1-associated myelopathy and lowest in multiple sclerosis, where it fell below the level seen in healthy controls. The study found no CDR3 amino acid sequences shared by expanded clones across subjects, suggesting private repertoires in all groups.

Healthy control samples came from blood bank volunteers in Maryland, USA. TCRdb passed the 5' RACE reads through MiXCR, listing each CDR3 protein once. The table lists some 15,000 distinct CDR3 sequences, approximately 3.7% of them singletons, with around 21% in the top ten. This clonotype was detected ten times or more. Its matching antigen is unknown. Material: CD8+ T cells from blood. The clonotype originates from a woman aged 35 to 49 in good health.

CDR3 protein: CASSQYYPGTNEQFF. The CDR3 coding sequence is TGTGCCAGCAGCCAATATTACCCGGGAACCAATGAGCAGTTCTTC. The chain uses TRBV3-1 and TRBJ2-1; D perhaps matches TRBD2 (5 bases). The CDR3 is 15 residues long. CDR1 and CDR2 (germline): LGHDT, YNNKEL (reference sequence). V was trimmed by 2 bases and J by 6 bases, leaving 14 bases between them.